This TCR beta chain is drawn from a study of identical twins. This clonotype has only a few counts. Antigen unknown. TCRdb re-called the 5' RACE reads through MiXCR, storing one row per CDR3 protein. The sample has approximately 220,000 distinct CDR3 sequences; around 6.9% are singletons. Findings and caveats of the study: Conclusions relied on cross-sectional statistical analysis, not following the same donors. Shared out-of-frame alpha sequences (those common to twins) showed excess low generation probability. A lower insertion count was a feature of abundant cord blood beta clonotypes, with no such feature in memory repertoires.

Germline V gene sequence: CDR1 SGHAT, CDR2 FQNNGV. The ends lost 5 bases at V and 1 base at J; junction bases unmatched: 6. The CDR3 covers 18 residues. The data were also submitted as part of a second study, on yellow fever vaccine responses in identical twins.

The receptor was derived from a woman aged 18 to 35 in good health. The J gene is TRBJ2-3, the V gene TRBV11-2, with 16 bases fitting TRBD2. Sequencing was performed on memory (CD45RO+) T cells sorted from blood. The CDR3 DNA is TGTGCCAGCAGCCTAGGGACTAGCGGGAGGGCCCGCACAGATACGCAGTATTTT. Translation: CASSLGTSGRARTDTQYF.